This note documents a single T cell receptor (beta chain) sequence. The data are from a study of blood T cell repertoires in COVID-19. For the study at large: Spain, Italy and the United States supplied samples that represented acute and convalescent COVID-19. PBMCs, B-cell-depleted T cells, or T cells provided the cDNA or gDNA that made up the material.

Participants had their cohort set by participant-reported clinical history. Per the original data handling: From reference gene primer amplification, estimates of nucleated cell counts were derived. Using immunoSEQ multiplex PCR, the repertoire was profiled, and TCRdb retains in-frame clones only, with some absent. D and trimming come from the DNA, and the V and J calls and clone size come from that table. Of about 200,000 clones listed, 85% to 90% are singletons. CDR3 length: 12 amino acids. Trimming removed 3 bases from V and 4 bases from J, with 6 bases in between. The germline CDR1 and CDR2 sequences are KGHSH and LQKENI.

The TCR originated in a woman in her thirties with acute COVID-19. The chain employs TRBV18 and TRBJ1-2; D is uncertain. Sequenced sample: PBMCs or T cells enriched from blood (not recorded which). CDR3 nucleotides: TGTGCCAGCTCACCCGACACCTATGGCTACACCTTC. It specifies CASSPDTYGYTF.